Presented here are 20 T cell receptor beta chains from one specimen sequenced in a study of blood T cells in healthy people across ages. A sample-barcoded 5' primer and a J-beta primer mix were used in a second PCR of roughly 6 to 12 cycles. One entry per CDR3 protein results from TCRdb running MiXCR on the 5' RACE reads. This sample has 1.5 million to 2 million distinct CDR3 sequences; 28% occur once, and the top ten carry over 7%. The sequencing input was blood. These receptors all stem from a woman under 40 in good health.

Turning to this clonotype: This sequence may be a read error, since a much larger clone differs from it by one base. The rearrangement links TRBV28 to TRBJ1-6; D unresolved. Looked up from germline, CDR1 is MDHEN and CDR2 is SYDVKM. The CDR3 consists of 11 residues. CDR3 residues: CTSSSTRLLHF. For the CDR3, the DNA is TGTACCAGCAGTTCGACGAGGCTCCTCCACTTT. Full variable domain (rest looked up from reference TRBV28 and TRBJ1-6): DVKVTQSSRYLVKRTGEKVFLECVQDMDHENMFWYRQDPGLGLRLIYFSYDVKMKEKGDIPEGYSVSREKKERFSLILESASTNQTSMYLCTSSSTRLLHFGNGTRLTVT.

The chain recombines TRBV24-1 with TRBJ2-2; tentative D call: TRBD2 (7 bases). Trimming took off 7 bases at V and 1 base at J, with 12 bases between the two ends. The CDR3 totals 15 residues. CDR1 and CDR2 (germline): KGHDR, SFDVKD. The CDR3 region has the DNA TGTGCCACCAGCGGGGGGACACTGAACACCGGGGAGCTGTTTTTT. This encodes CATSGGTLNTGELFF.

This clonotype was seen repeatedly, ten times or more. This sequence joins TRBV10-2 and TRBJ2-7; D is possibly TRBD1 or TRBD2 (5 bases each). Germline loops: CDR1 WSHSY, CDR2 SAAADI. This CDR3 comprises 14 residues. V lost 0 bases and J 4 bases, leaving 10 bases between the germline ends. Written as DNA, the CDR3 is TGCGCCAGCAGTGAGTCGGGGACCCAATACGAGCAGTACTTC. It encodes CASSESGTQYEQYF.

The rearrangement uses TRBV7-2 and TRBJ2-2; no definite D call. V lost 1 base, J lost 7 bases, and 16 bases lay in between. CDR1 is SGHTA and CDR2 is FQGNSA in the germline V gene. CDR3 length: 16 residues. The CDR3 loop is CASSLVRAMSHGELFF. For the CDR3, the DNA is TGTGCCAGCAGCTTAGTTAGGGCTATGAGTCACGGGGAGCTGTTTTTT.

The chain recombines TRBV5-6 with TRBJ1-5, with 11 nucleotides matching TRBD1. CDR3 size: 19 residues. Germline assignment: CDR1 SGHDT and CDR2 YYEEEE. V dropped 1 base and J dropped 3; count of bases not matched to a gene: 12. The CDR3 reads CASSLSRGQGGSYNQPQHF. The CDR3 bases are TGTGCCAGCAGCTTGAGTCGGGGACAGGGGGGAAGCTACAATCAGCCCCAGCATTTT.

This clonotype showed up many times. V gene TRBV12-3 or TRBV12-4 combines with J gene TRBJ2-7; weak D call: TRBD2 (6 bases). CDR3 size: 16 residues. Trimming removed 6 bases from V and 4 bases from J, with 22 bases in between. CDR3 nucleotide sequence: TGTGCCAGCAGATTTGACCCGGGACTTACAACTTACGAGCAGTACTTC. It specifies CASRFDPGLTTYEQYF.

The chain links TRBV7-9 to TRBJ1-4; D uncertain. CDR1 and CDR2 (germline): SEHNR, FQNEAQ (reference sequence). The CDR3 contains 14 residues. V lost 6 bases to trimming and J lost 8 bases, with 16 bases between them. CDR3 sequence: CASRPSGLEEKLFF. CDR3 sequence (DNA): TGTGCCAGCAGACCCAGCGGGCTTGAGGAAAAACTGTTTTTT.

The J gene is TRBJ2-2, the V gene TRBV6-5; no firm D call. V lost 7 bases and J 7 bases, leaving 16 bases between the germline ends. CDR1 is MNHEY, CDR2 SVGAGI, per germline. CDR3 length: 14 residues. Here the CDR3 DNA reads TGTGCCAGCAAAGATGGTGGTTCTGTCGGGGAGCTGTTTTTT. This encodes CASKDGGSVGELFF.

There are many counts of this clonotype. The chain is built from TRBV10-3 and TRBJ2-3; 7 nucleotides match TRBD1. J was trimmed by 2 bases and V by 6 bases; bases with no gene match: 5. The CDR3 runs to 14 residues. Germline V gene data show CDR1 as ENHRY and CDR2 as SYGVKD. The CDR3 DNA reads as TGTGCCATCAGAGGGACAGCTGACACAGATACGCAGTATTTT. It translates to CAIRGTADTDTQYF.

In its sample, this clonotype was seen many times. The rearrangement joins TRBV30 to TRBJ2-1; TRBD1 aligns across 10 bases. CDR1 is GTSNPN, CDR2 SVGIG, per germline (reference sequence). The J segment lost 8 bases and the V segment lost 8 bases, leaving 9 bases of the junction unmatched. The length of the CDR3 is 13 residues. This CDR3 reads CAGAGTGVYEQFF. CDR3 in DNA: TGTGCCGGGGCCGGGACAGGGGTATATGAGCAGTTCTTC.

The V and J genes are TRBV20-1 and TRBJ1-5; maybe TRBD1 (6 bases). CDR3 length: 12 amino acids. V dropped 7 bases and J dropped 4 bases, with 11 bases sitting between them. Germline CDR1 and CDR2: DFQATT and SNEGSKA (reference sequence). CDR3 residues: CSVGTSNQPQHF. The CDR3 DNA reads TGCAGTGTAGGGACATCTAATCAGCCCCAGCATTTT.

The sample holds one count of this clonotype. The rearrangement joins TRBV20-1 to TRBJ2-7; 7 nucleotides match TRBD2. CDR3 length equals 13 residues. The germline CDR1 and CDR2 sequences are DFQATT and SNEGSKA (reference sequence). The trim removed 0 bases at V and 12 bases at J, leaving 11 bases unmatched. The CDR3 is CSARDGTMLVRYF. CDR3 nucleotides: TGCAGTGCTAGAGATGGGACTATGTTGGTTCGGTACTTC.

This chain uses TRBV29-1 with TRBJ2-7; maybe TRBD1 (6 bases). Looked up from germline, CDR1 is SQVTM and CDR2 is ANQGSEA. Trimming removed 6 bases from V and 4 bases from J, with 13 bases in between. This CDR3 has 12 residues. This chain's CDR3 is CSVEQQGYEQYF. CDR3 bases: TGCAGCGTCGAGCAACAGGGATACGAGCAGTACTTC.

This clonotype appeared a few times. The V call is TRBV28, the J call TRBJ2-1; D is unresolved. The length of the CDR3 is 12 residues. Germline lookup yields CDR1 MDHEN and CDR2 SYDVKM. Trimming removed 4 bases from V and 7 bases from J, with 8 bases in between. This CDR3 is CASSSVWNEQFF. As DNA, the CDR3 is TGTGCCAGCAGTTCCGTATGGAATGAGCAGTTCTTC.

Concerning this clonotype itself: The germline gene is not matched at one end of the junction; a read error may be the cause. V is TRBV24-1 and J is TRBJ2-3; D might be TRBD1 (6 bases). The CDR3 extends over 13 amino acids. From germline, CDR1 is KGHDR and CDR2 SFDVKD. This CDR3 is CATSPGVPDTQDF. In nucleotides, the CDR3 is TGTGCCACCAGTCCAGGGGTCCCGGATACGCAGGATTTT.

This clonotype appeared a few times. The rearrangement uses TRBV28 and TRBJ2-1; 13 nucleotides align to TRBD2. The CDR3 has 15 amino acids. Germline V gives CDR1 MDHEN, CDR2 SYDVKM. Germline trimming cut 10 bases from V and 13 bases from J; bases unmatched to any gene: 16. The CDR3 DNA follows: TGTGCCACCACTAGCGGGGGGGCAGGGGCAGAGACCCAGTTCTTC. Amino acid sequence: CATTSGGAGAETQFF.

This clonotype was recorded many times. This chain links TRBV7-2 with TRBJ2-6; 9 nucleotides line up with TRBD1. Trimming at V came to 4 bases and at J to 0 bases, leaving 7 bases not matched to a gene. Germline V gene lookup returns CDR1 SGHTA and CDR2 FQGNSA. This CDR3 is built from 18 residues. For the CDR3, the DNA is TGTGCCAGCAGCTCTCGACAGGGGGGGAGCTCTGGGGCCAACGTCCTGACTTTC. Amino acid sequence: CASSSRQGGSSGANVLTF. Based on the CDR3 plus reference TRBV7-2 and TRBJ2-6, the full variable domain is GAGVSQSPSNKVTEKGKDVELRCDPISGHTALYWYRQSLGQGLEFLIYFQGNSAPDKSGLPSDRFSAERTGGSVSTLTIQRTQQEDSAVYLCASSSRQGGSSGANVLTFGAGSRLTVL.

Remarks on this clonotype: A clone one base away is much larger, so this may be a read error. The J gene is TRBJ2-7, the V gene TRBV19, with D uncertain. CDR1 LNHDA and CDR2 SQIVND come from the germline V gene (reference sequence). The CDR3 runs 12 residues. This CDR3 is CTSSIGSYEQYF. The DNA for the CDR3 is TGTACCAGTAGTATCGGTTCCTACGAGCAGTACTTC.

This clonotype appeared a few times. Relative to the germline gene, one junction end is altered; a read error may explain this. The chain is built from TRBV6-5 and TRBJ1-5; 9 positions agree with TRBD1. The germline gives CDR1 MNHEY, CDR2 SVGAGI. The CDR3 has 15 amino acids. CDR3 region: CASRLDRGGNQPRHF. The CDR3 DNA sequence: TGTGCCAGCAGACTGGACAGGGGTGGCAATCAGCCCCGGCATTTT.

V is TRBV20-1 and J is TRBJ2-7, with 7 bases lining up with TRBD2. Germline V gene sequence: CDR1 DFQATT, CDR2 SNEGSKA (reference sequence). This CDR3 spans 14 amino acids. V trimming: 0 bases; J trimming: 5 bases; junction bases outside the gene matches: 7. The CDR3 DNA sequence: TGCAGTGCTAGAGACCCGCAGGCGGGGGACGAGCAGTACTTC. Its protein is CSARDPQAGDEQYF.